This is a list of T cell receptor beta chains from one sample in a study of shared clonotypes between healthy human individuals. Assay used: immunoSEQ multiplex PCR; TCRdb lists only in-frame clones, some missing. The sample has about a million clones, about 72% seen once. Source material: memory CD4+ T cells from PBMCs. Receptor source: a man aged 18 to 29 in good health. Some clones in this sample may be carry-over from other donors' samples. CDR3s include the opening cysteine and the closing phenylalanine or tryptophan.

TRBJ1-2 TRBV6-6 14 CASSYRGQGGGYTF
TRBJ1-2 TRBV27 14 CASSLPPPGHGYTF
TRBJ2-2 TRBV11-2 16 CASSSDSTHITGELFF
TRBJ2-5 TRBV30 11 CAWTSGETQYF
TRBJ1-1 TRBV7-3 15 CASSPTNRVGTEAFF
TRBJ2-1 TRBV11-1 15 CASSLGGLSYNEQFF
TRBJ1-2 TRBV27 14 CASSPIRVHYGYTF
TRBJ2-5 TRBV30 12 CAWNRPLREQYF
TRBJ2-3 TRBV27 15 CASRPRDRATDTQYF
TRBJ2-7 TRBV4-1 17 CASSPIPRAAGSYEQYF
TRBJ1-5 TRBV28 17 CASSLWEGAYSNQPQHF
TRBJ1-3 TRBV7-9 16 CASSLPGQTSGNTIYF
TRBJ1-1 TRBV2 13 CASSEGWNTEAFF
TRBJ2-1 TRBV5-1 15 CASSRGSGSYNEQFF
TRBJ1-2 TRBV29-1 15 CSATLKGQGAFGYTF
TRBJ2-7 TRBV6-1 15 CASRGTSGFLGEQYF
TRBJ1-2 TRBV15 14 CATSREGRPDGYTF
TRBJ1-5 TRBV30 16 CAWSPQGRGGNQPQHF
TRBJ2-7 TRBV7-3 15 CASSSPGLASYEQYF
TRBJ2-5 TRBV28 13 CASSLQRGETQYF